What follows are 30 T cell receptor beta chains derived from one specimen sequenced in a study of shared clonotypes between healthy human individuals. Clones were sequenced by immunoSEQ multiplex PCR, and TCRdb holds only the in-frame ones, with some missing. The top ten hold under 1.5% of the sample, which has about 2 million clones, about 95% seen once. CD45RO-negative cells were positively selected for CCR7, leaving out terminally differentiated effector memory CD45RA+ cells. The source material was naive CD8+ T cells sorted from blood. The receptors here all came from a man aged 18 to 35 in good health.

The CDR3 region has the DNA TGTGCCAGCAGCCTCTCAACAGGGGCCCTCGCCTACGAGCAGTACTTC. Amino acids: CASSLSTGALAYEQYF. The chain has TRBV7-9 and TRBJ2-7, with 7 bases identical to TRBD1. CDR1 is SEHNR and CDR2 is FQNEAQ in the germline V gene (reference sequence). This CDR3 is built from 16 residues. The V gene end was trimmed by 5 bases and the J gene end by 2 bases; junction bases not matched to a gene: 12.

V gene TRBV30 combines with J gene TRBJ1-1; D is unclear. CDR1 and CDR2 from the germline V gene are GTSNPN and SVGIG (reference sequence). This CDR3 has 12 amino acids. The V and J ends lost 5 bases and 10 bases respectively, with 17 bases between them. The DNA of the CDR3 is TGTGCCTGGCTCAACTCGCCTAAGGGAGCTTTCTTT. This gives the protein CAWLNSPKGAFF.

The chain combines TRBV5-6 with TRBJ1-1; no reliable D call. Looked up from germline, CDR1 is SGHDT and CDR2 is YYEEEE. CDR3 length equals 13 residues. Trimming stripped 1 base from V and 5 bases from J, with 9 bases between. The CDR3 sequence is CASSLSSGTEAFF. CDR3 DNA: TGTGCCAGCAGCTTGTCGTCGGGAACTGAAGCTTTCTTT.

This sequence joins TRBV10-2 and TRBJ2-1; D not certain. This CDR3 has 14 residues. Germline loops: CDR1 WSHSY, CDR2 SAAADI. Trimming took off 2 bases at V and 4 bases at J, with 9 bases between the two ends. The CDR3 loop reads CASSEDSIYNEQFF. The CDR3, as DNA: TGCGCCAGCAGTGAGGACTCAATATACAATGAGCAGTTCTTC.

Regarding this clone: Other DNA sequences within the sample encode an identical CDR3. The chain is built from TRBV28 and TRBJ2-7; possible D gene TRBD2, 7 bases. Germline values: CDR1 MDHEN, CDR2 SYDVKM. V lost 3 bases and J lost 4, with 19 bases in between. The CDR3 is 16 amino acids. CDR3 in amino acids: CASSFPGTGGPYEQYF. CDR3 bases: TGTGCCAGCAGTTTCCCCGGAACGGGGGGCCCATACGAGCAGTACTTC.

This chain links TRBV28 with TRBJ2-7, with a possible D match to TRBD1 (5 bases). Germline V CDR1 and CDR2: MDHEN, SYDVKM. The CDR3 loop spans 19 amino acids. Trimming shortened V by 4 bases and J by 3 bases, and 28 bases separated the two germline ends. As DNA, the CDR3 is TGTGCCAGCAGTTCACACCTCACCAGTACAAGGGGCAACTACTACGAGCAGTACTTC. This encodes CASSSHLTSTRGNYYEQYF.

V gene TRBV2 combines with J gene TRBJ1-1; weak D call: TRBD1 (5 bases). Germline CDR1 is SNHLY and CDR2 is FYNNEI. CDR3 length: 13 residues. V was clipped by 1 base and J by 5 bases, with 8 bases between them. This CDR3 is CASSEEGQTEAFF. CDR3 bases: TGTGCCAGCAGTGAAGAGGGGCAGACTGAAGCTTTCTTT.

The chain joins TRBV7-8 to TRBJ2-1; D may be TRBD2 (7 bases). Trimming took 2 bases from V and 6 from J, leaving 17 bases between them. CDR1 is SGHVS and CDR2 is FQNEAQ in the germline V gene. CDR3 length: 16 amino acids. CDR3 loop: CASSLIGGGYGNEQFF. CDR3 DNA: TGTGCCAGCAGCTTAATTGGGGGGGGCTACGGCAATGAGCAGTTCTTC.

The CDR3 region is CASSLVTGTGSYEQYF. The CDR3 DNA follows: TGTGCCAGCAGCCTAGTGACCGGGACAGGGTCCTACGAGCAGTACTTC. The chain has TRBV27 and TRBJ2-7; 9 nucleotides match TRBD1. V dropped 6 bases and J dropped 1; count of bases not matched to a gene: 10. Germline lookup yields CDR1 MNHEY and CDR2 SMNVEV (reference sequence). The CDR3 is 16 residues long.

This clone appeared once. J is TRBJ2-3 and V is TRBV2, with D tentatively TRBD2 (5 bases). Germline lookup yields CDR1 SNHLY and CDR2 FYNNEI. The CDR3 is made up of 16 amino acids. The V and J ends lost 0 bases and 1 base respectively, with 11 bases between them. Written as DNA, the CDR3 is TGTGCCAGCAGTGAAGCGGCGGGCCCCGGCACAGATACGCAGTATTTT. Amino acid sequence: CASSEAAGPGTDTQYF.

The chain couples TRBV6-5 to TRBJ1-6; maybe TRBD1 (6 bases). V shed 2 bases and J shed 1 base, with 6 bases lying between them. CDR3 length equals 15 residues. Germline V CDR1 and CDR2: MNHEY, SVGAGI. The CDR3 reads CASSYQGSYNSPLHF. Here the CDR3 DNA reads TGTGCCAGCAGTTACCAGGGGTCCTATAATTCACCCCTCCACTTT.

The chain couples TRBV29-1 to TRBJ1-2; D is possibly TRBD1 (5 bases). Trimming pared 4 bases from V and 2 bases from J, leaving 11 bases between. This CDR3 spans 13 amino acids. Per germline, CDR1 SQVTM and CDR2 ANQGSEA. In nucleotides, the CDR3 is TGCAGCGTTGGGGCAGGGCAGAACTATGGCTACACCTTC. It translates to CSVGAGQNYGYTF.

This clone was observed once. The rearrangement joins TRBV2 to TRBJ1-2, with 7 bases lining up with TRBD1. Germline V lookup: CDR1 SNHLY, CDR2 FYNNEI. The CDR3 spans 15 residues. The J segment lost 3 bases and the V segment lost 4 bases, leaving 8 bases of the junction unmatched. The CDR3 protein is CASSAGQETYYGYTF. CDR3 DNA: TGTGCCAGCAGTGCAGGACAGGAGACTTACTATGGCTACACCTTC. Supplemented by reference TRBV2 and TRBJ1-2, the full variable domain reads EPEVTQTPSHQVTQMGQEVILRCVPISNHLYFYWYRQILGQKVEFLVSFYNNEISEKSEIFDDQFSVERPDGSNFTLKIRSTKLEDSAMYFCASSAGQETYYGYTFGSGTRLTVV.

The J gene is TRBJ2-7, the V gene TRBV5-6; D may be TRBD1 (5 bases). Trimming pared 0 bases from V and 2 bases from J, leaving 6 bases between. The germline V gene has CDR1 SGHDT and CDR2 YYEEEE. The CDR3 covers 13 residues. The CDR3 bases are TGTGCCAGCAGCTTGGTGACAGCCTACGAGCAGTACTTC. Its translation is CASSLVTAYEQYF.

This rearrangement joins TRBV4-1 to TRBJ1-3; D is undetermined. V shed 0 bases and J shed 9 bases, with 12 bases lying between them. The CDR3 has 14 amino acids. Germline CDR1 is MGHRA and CDR2 is YSYEKL. The CDR3 loop reads CASSQETETGTIYF. DNA of the CDR3: TGCGCCAGCAGCCAAGAAACAGAGACGGGCACCATATATTTT.

The gene calls are TRBV25-1 and TRBJ2-3, with 9 bases that match TRBD2. This CDR3 comprises 18 residues. Germline V gives CDR1 MGHDK, CDR2 SYGVNS. The V and J ends lost 4 bases and 1 base, in that order; junction bases with no gene match: 12. The CDR3 nucleotides are TGTGCCAGCAGTGCAACACCGTCCTGGACTAGCGGCACAGATACGCAGTATTTT. Protein sequence: CASSATPSWTSGTDTQYF.

The chain combines TRBV5-6 with TRBJ1-3; no clear D. The CDR3 runs to 15 residues. Germline CDR1 reads SGHDT; CDR2 reads YYEEEE. V was clipped by 0 bases and J by 0 bases, with 7 bases between them. The CDR3 nucleotides read TGTGCCAGCAGCTTGGAACCCAGCTCTGGAAACACCATATATTTT. It specifies CASSLEPSSGNTIYF.

The chain carries TRBV14 and TRBJ2-7; unclear D gene. V gave up 0 bases and J gave up 2 bases, with 8 bases separating them. This CDR3 comprises 14 residues. The germline V gene has CDR1 SGHDN and CDR2 FVKESK. In DNA form, the CDR3 reads TGTGCCAGCAGCCAAGATCTAGGGACCTACGAGCAGTACTTC. Translation gives CASSQDLGTYEQYF.

The chain is built from TRBV6-6 and TRBJ2-1, with 7 bases fitting TRBD2. Germline CDR1 is MNHNY and CDR2 is SVGAGI (reference sequence). The ends lost 2 bases at V and 4 bases at J; junction bases unmatched: 8. The CDR3 spans 16 residues. CDR3 coding DNA: TGTGCCAGCAGTTACCGGGACTACGACGGATACAATGAGCAGTTCTTC. It yields the protein CASSYRDYDGYNEQFF.

The chain joins TRBV5-8 to TRBJ2-2; either TRBD1 or TRBD2 may fit D (5 bases each). The CDR3 runs to 15 residues. Trimming took off 1 base at V and 3 bases at J, with 10 bases between the two ends. The germline V gene encodes CDR1 SGHTS and CDR2 YDEGEE. Here the CDR3 reads CASSLFQGDTGELFF. The CDR3 DNA is TGTGCCAGCAGCTTGTTCCAGGGAGACACCGGGGAGCTGTTTTTT.

This sequence joins TRBV6-5 and TRBJ2-3; a possible D gene is TRBD1 (6 bases). V shed 6 bases and J shed 1 base, with 11 bases lying between them. CDR1 and CDR2 from the germline V gene are MNHEY and SVGAGI. The CDR3 extends over 14 amino acids. The CDR3 here is CASSVAGGTDTQYF. CDR3 in DNA: TGTGCCAGCAGCGTTGCAGGGGGCACAGATACGCAGTATTTT.

In DNA, the CDR3 is TGTGCCAGTAGTATGGTTAGAGCATCACCCCTCCACTTT. Protein: CASSMVRASPLHF. The chain uses TRBV19 and TRBJ1-6; D unresolved. The CDR3 totals 13 residues. The germline CDR1 and CDR2 sequences are LNHDA and SQIVND (reference sequence). Trimming took off 3 bases at V and 10 bases at J, with 10 bases between the two ends.

Note on this clone: The limits of the CDR3 on the DNA are not certain, so only TCRdb's listed CDR3 is given. The rearrangement uses TRBV7-2 and TRBJ2-1; TRBD2, the D gene given by the table, was not confirmed from the DNA. The CDR3 comprises 16 residues, both ends counted. Germline V CDR1 and CDR2: SGHTA, FQGNSA. The CDR3 protein is CASSFGPGLAGGEQFF.

A word on this clone: The sample has other DNA sequences that encode this CDR3 too. The chain employs TRBV7-9 and TRBJ1-2; D is unresolved. Germline-derived CDR1 and CDR2 are SEHNR and FQNEAQ (reference sequence). This CDR3 has 11 amino acids. V gave up 1 base and J gave up 6 bases, with 3 bases separating them. CDR3 bases: TGTGCCAGCAGCTTAGGGGATGGCTACACCTTC. Translated, it gives CASSLGDGYTF.

This chain connects TRBV7-9 to TRBJ1-2; D call uncertain. V lost 1 base, J lost 0 bases, and 9 bases lay in between. Germline CDR1 SEHNR, CDR2 FQNEAQ (reference sequence). The CDR3 consists of 15 residues. The CDR3 DNA sequence: TGTGCCAGCAGCTTAGAGGGCAGAGCTAACTATGGCTACACCTTC. Its protein product is CASSLEGRANYGYTF.

This sequence joins TRBV6-6 and TRBJ1-5; D call uncertain. Germline V gives CDR1 MNHNY, CDR2 SVGAGI (reference sequence). This CDR3 comprises 14 residues. V lost 0 bases, J lost 0 bases, and 3 bases lay in between. The CDR3 DNA is TGTGCCAGCAGTTACTCATCTAGCAATCAGCCCCAGCATTTT. Amino acid sequence: CASSYSSSNQPQHF.

This chain links TRBV7-2 with TRBJ2-3; D unresolved. V was shortened by 4 bases and J by 6 bases, with 8 bases between the two germline ends. Germline-derived CDR1 and CDR2 are SGHTA and FQGNSA. The CDR3 loop spans 12 amino acids. The chain's CDR3 is CASSSSSDTQYF. The CDR3 coding sequence is TGTGCCAGCAGCTCCAGCTCTGATACGCAGTATTTT.

The chain joins TRBV9 to TRBJ2-5; D gene unclear. Trimming took 0 bases from V and 2 from J, leaving 11 bases between them. The CDR3 spans 15 residues. Looked up from germline, CDR1 is SGDLS and CDR2 is YYNGEE. The CDR3 region is CASSVEGFLQETQYF. The CDR3 bases are TGTGCCAGCAGCGTAGAAGGGTTTTTACAAGAGACCCAGTACTTC.

J is TRBJ2-2 and V is TRBV30; no definite D call. The CDR3 loop spans 12 amino acids. The V gene's germline CDR1 is GTSNPN and CDR2 SVGIG (reference sequence). Deletions cut 3 bases from V and 4 bases from J, with 6 bases between. Here the CDR3 DNA reads TGTGCCTGGAGCTTGAGCACCGGGGAGCTGTTTTTT. It is translated as CAWSLSTGELFF.

The chain is built from TRBV10-1 and TRBJ1-5; weak D call: TRBD1 (5 bases). Deletions cut 3 bases from V and 5 bases from J, with 8 bases between. The germline CDR1 and CDR2 sequences are WNHNN and SYGVQD (reference sequence). The length of the CDR3 is 13 residues. The CDR3 protein is CASSEGTDQPQHF. CDR3 nucleotide sequence: TGCGCCAGCAGTGAAGGGACGGATCAGCCCCAGCATTTT.